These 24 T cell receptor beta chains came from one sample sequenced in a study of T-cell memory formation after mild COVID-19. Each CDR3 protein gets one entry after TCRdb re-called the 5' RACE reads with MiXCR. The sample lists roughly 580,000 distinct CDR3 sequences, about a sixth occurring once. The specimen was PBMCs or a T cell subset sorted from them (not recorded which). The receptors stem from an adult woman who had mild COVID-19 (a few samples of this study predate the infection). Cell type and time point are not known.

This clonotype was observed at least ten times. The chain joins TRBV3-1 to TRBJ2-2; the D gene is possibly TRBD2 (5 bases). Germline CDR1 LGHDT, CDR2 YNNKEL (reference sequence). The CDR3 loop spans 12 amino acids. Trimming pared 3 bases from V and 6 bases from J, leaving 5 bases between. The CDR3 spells CASSQRAGELFF. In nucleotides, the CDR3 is TGTGCCAGCAGCCAGAGGGCCGGGGAGCTGTTTTTT.

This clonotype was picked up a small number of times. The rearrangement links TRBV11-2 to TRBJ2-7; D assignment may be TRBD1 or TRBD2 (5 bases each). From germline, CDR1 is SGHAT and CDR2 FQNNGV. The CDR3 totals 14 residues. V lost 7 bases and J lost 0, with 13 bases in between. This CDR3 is CASTSGPSSYEQYF. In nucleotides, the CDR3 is TGTGCCAGCACCTCGGGACCGAGCTCCTACGAGCAGTACTTC.

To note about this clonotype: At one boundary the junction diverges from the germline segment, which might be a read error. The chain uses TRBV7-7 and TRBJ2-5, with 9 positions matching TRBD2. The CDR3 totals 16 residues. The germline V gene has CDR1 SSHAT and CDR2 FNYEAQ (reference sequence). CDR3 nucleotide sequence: TGTGCTAGCAGTCCCGGGACTAGCTGGAGCTCGGGGACCCAGTACTTC. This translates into CASSPGTSWSSGTQYF.

This CDR3 reads CASSLSSGQAYGYTF. The CDR3 nucleotides read TGTGCCAGCAGCTTGAGTTCGGGACAGGCCTATGGCTACACCTTC. The V and J genes are TRBV5-6 and TRBJ1-2; 8 bases fit TRBD1. The CDR3 extends over 15 amino acids. The germline gives CDR1 SGHDT, CDR2 YYEEEE. The V and J ends lost 1 base and 4 bases, in that order; junction bases with no gene match: 6.

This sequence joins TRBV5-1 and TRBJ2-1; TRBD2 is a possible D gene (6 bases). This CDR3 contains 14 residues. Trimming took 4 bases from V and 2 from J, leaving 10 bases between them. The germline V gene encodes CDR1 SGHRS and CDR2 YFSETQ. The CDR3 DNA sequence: TGCGCCAGCAGCACCGGGACTCCCTACAATGAGCAGTTCTTC. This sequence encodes CASSTGTPYNEQFF.

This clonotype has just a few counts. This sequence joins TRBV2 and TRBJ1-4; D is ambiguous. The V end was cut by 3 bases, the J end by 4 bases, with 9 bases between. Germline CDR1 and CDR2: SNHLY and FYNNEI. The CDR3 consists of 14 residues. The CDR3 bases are TGTGCCAGCAGTGAGTCAACAGTTAATGAAAAACTGTTTTTT. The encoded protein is CASSESTVNEKLFF.

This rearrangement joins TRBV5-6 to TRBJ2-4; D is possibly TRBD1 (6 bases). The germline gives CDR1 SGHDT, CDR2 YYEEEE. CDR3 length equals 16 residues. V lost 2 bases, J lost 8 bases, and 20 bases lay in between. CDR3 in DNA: TGTGCCAGCAGCTTCCGCCGTACAGGGTCCGGGGACATTCAGTACTTC. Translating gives CASSFRRTGSGDIQYF.

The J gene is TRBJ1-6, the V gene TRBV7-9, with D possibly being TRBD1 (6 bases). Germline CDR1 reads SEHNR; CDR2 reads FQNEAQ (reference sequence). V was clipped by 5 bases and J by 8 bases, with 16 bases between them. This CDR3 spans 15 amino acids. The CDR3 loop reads CASSPDSFSHSPLHF. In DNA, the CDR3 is TGTGCCAGCAGCCCGGACAGCTTCTCTCATTCACCCCTCCACTTT.

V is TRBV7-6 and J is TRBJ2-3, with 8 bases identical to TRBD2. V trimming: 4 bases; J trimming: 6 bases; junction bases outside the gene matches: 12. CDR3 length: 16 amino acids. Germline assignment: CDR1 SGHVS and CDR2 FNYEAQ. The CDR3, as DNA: TGTGCCAGCAGCTCGGGGGGGCGGGAAAGGCGTGATACGCAGTATTTT. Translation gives CASSSGGRERRDTQYF.

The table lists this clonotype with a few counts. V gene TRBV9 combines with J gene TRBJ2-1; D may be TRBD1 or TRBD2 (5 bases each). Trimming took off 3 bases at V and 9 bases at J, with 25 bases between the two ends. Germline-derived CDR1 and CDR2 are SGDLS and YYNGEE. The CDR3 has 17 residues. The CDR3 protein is CASSAGGGPLSGGEQFF. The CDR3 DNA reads TGTGCCAGCAGCGCAGGTGGGGGACCCCTATCTGGTGGTGAGCAGTTCTTC.

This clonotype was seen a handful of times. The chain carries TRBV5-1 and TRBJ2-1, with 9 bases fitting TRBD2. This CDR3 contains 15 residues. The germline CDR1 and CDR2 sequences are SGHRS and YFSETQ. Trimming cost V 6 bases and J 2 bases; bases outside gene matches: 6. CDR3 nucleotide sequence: TGCGCCAGCACCCTAGCGGGGACGACCTACAATGAGCAGTTCTTC. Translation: CASTLAGTTYNEQFF.

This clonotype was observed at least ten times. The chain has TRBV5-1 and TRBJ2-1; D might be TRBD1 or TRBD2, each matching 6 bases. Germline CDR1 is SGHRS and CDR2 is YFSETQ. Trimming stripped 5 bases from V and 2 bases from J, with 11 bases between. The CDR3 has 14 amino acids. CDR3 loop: CASREGETYNEQFF. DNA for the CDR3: TGCGCCAGCAGGGAGGGGGAAACCTACAATGAGCAGTTCTTC.

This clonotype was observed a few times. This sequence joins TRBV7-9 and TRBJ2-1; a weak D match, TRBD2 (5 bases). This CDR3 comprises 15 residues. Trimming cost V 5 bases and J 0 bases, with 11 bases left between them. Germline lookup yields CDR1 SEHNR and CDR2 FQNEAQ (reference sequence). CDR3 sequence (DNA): TGTGCCAGCAGCCCTAGCCATAGCTCCTACAATGAGCAGTTCTTC. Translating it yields CASSPSHSSYNEQFF.

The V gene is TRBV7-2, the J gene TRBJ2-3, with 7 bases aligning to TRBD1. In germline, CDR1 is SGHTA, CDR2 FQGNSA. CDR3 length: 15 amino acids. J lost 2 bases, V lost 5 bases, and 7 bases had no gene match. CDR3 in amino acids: CASSKRDRLTDTQYF. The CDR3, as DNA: TGTGCCAGCAGCAAACGGGACAGACTCACAGATACGCAGTATTTT.

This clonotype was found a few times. CDR3 in amino acids: CAINSKREGADTQYF. Written as DNA, the CDR3 is TGTGCCATCAATAGCAAGCGGGAGGGCGCTGATACGCAGTATTTT. This chain connects TRBV10-3 to TRBJ2-3; TRBD2 matches 10 bases. V dropped 7 bases and J dropped 6; count of bases not matched to a gene: 10. Germline CDR1 reads ENHRY; CDR2 reads SYGVKD. This CDR3 has 15 amino acids.

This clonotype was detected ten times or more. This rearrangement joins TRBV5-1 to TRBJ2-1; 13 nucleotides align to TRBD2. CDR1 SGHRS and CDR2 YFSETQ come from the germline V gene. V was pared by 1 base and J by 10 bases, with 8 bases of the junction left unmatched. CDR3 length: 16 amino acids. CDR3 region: CASSLNAGLAGAEQFF. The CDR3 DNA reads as TGCGCCAGCAGCTTGAACGCCGGACTAGCGGGAGCGGAGCAGTTCTTC.

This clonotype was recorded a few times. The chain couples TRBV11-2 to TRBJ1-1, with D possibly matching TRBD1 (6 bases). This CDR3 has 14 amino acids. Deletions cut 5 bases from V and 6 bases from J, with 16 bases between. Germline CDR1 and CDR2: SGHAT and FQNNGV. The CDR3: CASSIPGGFAEAFF. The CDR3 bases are TGTGCCAGCAGCATTCCCGGGGGCTTCGCTGAAGCTTTCTTT.

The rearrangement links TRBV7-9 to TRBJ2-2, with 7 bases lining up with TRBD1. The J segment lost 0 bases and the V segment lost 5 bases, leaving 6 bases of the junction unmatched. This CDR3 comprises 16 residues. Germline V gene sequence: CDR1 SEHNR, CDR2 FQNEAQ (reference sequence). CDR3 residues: CASSPTGDANTGELFF. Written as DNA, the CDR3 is TGTGCCAGCAGCCCAACAGGGGACGCGAACACCGGGGAGCTGTTTTTT.

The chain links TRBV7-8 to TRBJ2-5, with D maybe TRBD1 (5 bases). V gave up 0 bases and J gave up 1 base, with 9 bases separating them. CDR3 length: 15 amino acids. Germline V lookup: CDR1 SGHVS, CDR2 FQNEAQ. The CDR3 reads CASSLAGVSQETQYF. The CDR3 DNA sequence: TGTGCCAGCAGCTTAGCAGGGGTTTCCCAAGAGACCCAGTACTTC.

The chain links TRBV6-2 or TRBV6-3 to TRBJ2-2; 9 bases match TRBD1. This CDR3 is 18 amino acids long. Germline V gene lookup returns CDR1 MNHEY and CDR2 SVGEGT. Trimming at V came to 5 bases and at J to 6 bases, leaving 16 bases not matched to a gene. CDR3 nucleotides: TGTGCCAGCAGTACTCCCCGGGACAGGGAGGGCGCGGCCGGGGAGCTGTTTTTT. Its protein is CASSTPRDREGAAGELFF.

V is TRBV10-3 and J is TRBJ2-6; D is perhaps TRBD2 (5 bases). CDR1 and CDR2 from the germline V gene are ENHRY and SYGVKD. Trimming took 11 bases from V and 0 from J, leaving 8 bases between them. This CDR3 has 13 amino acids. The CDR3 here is CAGGSSGANVLTF. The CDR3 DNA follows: TGTGCCGGAGGAAGCTCTGGGGCCAACGTCCTGACTTTC.

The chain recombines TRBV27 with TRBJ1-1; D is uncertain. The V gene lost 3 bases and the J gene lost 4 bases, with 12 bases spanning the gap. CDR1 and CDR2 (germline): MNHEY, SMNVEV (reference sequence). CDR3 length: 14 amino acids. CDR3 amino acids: CASSFQRSSTEAFF. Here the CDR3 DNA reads TGTGCCAGCAGTTTTCAGAGATCGAGCACTGAAGCTTTCTTT.

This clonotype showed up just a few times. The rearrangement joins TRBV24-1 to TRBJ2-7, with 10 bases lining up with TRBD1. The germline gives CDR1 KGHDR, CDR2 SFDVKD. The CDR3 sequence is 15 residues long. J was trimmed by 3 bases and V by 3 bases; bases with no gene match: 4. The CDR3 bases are TGTGCCACCAGTGATCCGAGGACAGGGGGCTACGAGCAGTACTTC. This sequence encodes CATSDPRTGGYEQYF.

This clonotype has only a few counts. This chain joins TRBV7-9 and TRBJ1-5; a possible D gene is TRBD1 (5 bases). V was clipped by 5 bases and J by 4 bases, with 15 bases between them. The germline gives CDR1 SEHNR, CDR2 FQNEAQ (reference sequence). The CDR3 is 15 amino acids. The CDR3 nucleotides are TGTGCCAGCAGCCCATGGGGGGAGGGGAATCAGCCCCAGCATTTT. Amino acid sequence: CASSPWGEGNQPQHF.